These T cell receptor beta chains were read from a single sample in a study of T cell repertoires in cytomegalovirus infection. In TCRdb, the reads were re-called with MiXCR into one record per CDR3 protein. The sample has about 310,000 distinct CDR3 sequences, around a sixth seen once. The sample consisted of PBMCs. The origin of the receptors is a human donor in good health (CMV status not recorded). Some clones in this sample may be carry-over from other donors' samples. The CDR3 runs from the conserved cysteine through the conserved F or W. A D gene is named only where the DNA matches it firmly. The listing skips clone size in some rows; elsewhere it reads once, few, many or a size class.

clone size: -; V gene: TRBV20-1; J gene: TRBJ2-5; D gene: TRBD2; CDR3 protein: CSGRGTSPETQYF; CDR3 DNA: TGCAGTGGACGCGGGACTAGCCCAGAGACCCAGTACTTC
clone size: -; V gene: TRBV5-1; J gene: TRBJ2-3; D gene: TRBD2; CDR3 protein: CASSLSGGERPQYF; CDR3 DNA: TGCGCCAGCAGCTTGAGCGGGGGGGAGCGGCCGCAGTATTTT
clone size: few; V gene: TRBV20-1; J gene: TRBJ1-1; D gene: -; CDR3 protein: CSGRGGVNTEAFF; CDR3 DNA: TGCAGTGGAAGAGGGGGGGTGAACACTGAAGCTTTCTTT
clone size: many; V gene: TRBV10-3; J gene: TRBJ1-4; D gene: -; CDR3 protein: CAISFSSRPEKLFF; CDR3 DNA: TGTGCCATCTCTTTTTCGAGTCGGCCTGAAAAACTGTTTTTT
clone size: -; V gene: TRBV4-1; J gene: TRBJ2-7; D gene: -; CDR3 protein: CASSQGGSDEQYF; CDR3 DNA: TGTGCCAGCAGCCAAGGGGGATCGGACGAGCAGTACTTC
clone size: few; V gene: TRBV12-3/TRBV12-4; J gene: TRBJ1-6; D gene: TRBD1; CDR3 protein: CASSSSDRGNSPLHF; CDR3 DNA: TGTGCCAGCAGTTCTAGCGACAGGGGGAATTCACCCCTCCACTTT
clone size: -; V gene: TRBV10-3; J gene: TRBJ2-3; D gene: TRBD2; CDR3 protein: CAIGPGGGTDTQYF; CDR3 DNA: TGTGCCATCGGGCCGGGGGGAGGCACAGATACGCAGTATTTT
clone size: -; V gene: TRBV5-4; J gene: TRBJ2-1; D gene: -; CDR3 protein: CASSLASGTGYVNEQFF; CDR3 DNA: TGTGCCAGCAGCTTGGCGAGTGGAACAGGGTATGTCAATGAGCAGTTCTTC
clone size: few; V gene: TRBV20-1; J gene: TRBJ1-1; D gene: -; CDR3 protein: CSAGILDTEAFF; CDR3 DNA: TGCAGTGCCGGAATTCTAGACACTGAAGCTTTCTTT
clone size: few; V gene: TRBV7-2; J gene: TRBJ2-5; D gene: -; CDR3 protein: CASSRRGKTRKGETQYF; CDR3 DNA: TGTGCCAGCAGCCGACGGGGGAAGACGCGAAAGGGGGAGACCCAGTACTTC
clone size: many; V gene: TRBV7-2; J gene: TRBJ2-1; D gene: -; CDR3 protein: CASSLVTGSNEQFF; CDR3 DNA: TGTGCCAGCAGCTTAGTAACAGGGAGCAATGAGCAGTTCTTC
clone size: -; V gene: TRBV28; J gene: TRBJ1-1; D gene: TRBD1; CDR3 protein: CASNPGDRRNTEAFF; CDR3 DNA: TGTGCCAGCAACCCAGGGGACAGGAGGAACACTGAAGCTTTCTTT
clone size: few; V gene: TRBV7-8; J gene: TRBJ1-3; D gene: -; CDR3 protein: CASSIDSFSGNTIYF; CDR3 DNA: TGTGCCAGCAGCATCGATAGCTTCTCTGGAAACACCATATATTTT
clone size: many; V gene: TRBV7-2; J gene: TRBJ2-1; D gene: TRBD2; CDR3 protein: CASSGAGGPFNEQFF; CDR3 DNA: TGTGCCAGCAGCGGAGCGGGGGGGCCTTTCAATGAGCAGTTCTTC
clone size: few; V gene: TRBV28; J gene: TRBJ2-3; D gene: TRBD2; CDR3 protein: CASSLTSGGHTDTQYF; CDR3 DNA: TGTGCCAGCAGTTTAACTAGCGGGGGACACACAGATACGCAGTATTTT
clone size: many; V gene: TRBV6-5; J gene: TRBJ2-6; D gene: -; CDR3 protein: CASSYSALGPMSGANVLTF; CDR3 DNA: TGTGCCAGCAGTTACTCGGCGCTCGGGCCGATGTCTGGGGCCAACGTCCTGACTTTC
clone size: many; V gene: TRBV6-5; J gene: TRBJ1-1; D gene: -; CDR3 protein: CASRDDRTHTEAFF; CDR3 DNA: TGTGCCAGCAGAGACGACAGAACTCACACTGAAGCTTTCTTT